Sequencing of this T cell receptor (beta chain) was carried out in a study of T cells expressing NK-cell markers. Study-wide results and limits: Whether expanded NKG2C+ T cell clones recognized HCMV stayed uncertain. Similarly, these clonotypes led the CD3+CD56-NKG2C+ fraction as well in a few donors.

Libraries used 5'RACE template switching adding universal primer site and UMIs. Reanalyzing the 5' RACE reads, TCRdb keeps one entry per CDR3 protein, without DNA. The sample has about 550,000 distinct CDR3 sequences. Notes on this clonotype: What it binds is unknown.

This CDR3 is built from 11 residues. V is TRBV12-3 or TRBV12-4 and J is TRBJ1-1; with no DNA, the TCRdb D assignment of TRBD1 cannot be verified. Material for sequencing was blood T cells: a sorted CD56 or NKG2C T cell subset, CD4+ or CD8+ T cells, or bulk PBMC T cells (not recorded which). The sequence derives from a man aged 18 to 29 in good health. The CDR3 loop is CASSWDKKAFF.